Listed below are T cell receptor beta chains from one sample, sequenced in a study of blood T cell repertoires in COVID-19. Data came from immunoSEQ multiplex PCR; TCRdb stores just in-frame clones and leaves some out. The table includes approximately 100,000 clones, around 84% detected once. Sequencing was carried out using peripheral blood. The receptor source for this set is a woman in her sixties with acute or convalescent COVID-19. Each CDR3 is given with its conserved first and last residue. The D gene is left open where the match is weak. Clone size is not always given. Where it is, it says once, few, many or a class for expanded clones.

NA	TRBV5-1	TRBJ1-4	NA	CASSLNSAGANEKLFF	TGCGCCAGCAGCTTGAACTCGGCAGGGGCTAATGAAAAACTGTTTTTT
TRBD2	TRBV7-7	TRBJ2-5	few	CASSSGRGISAITQYF	TGTGCCAGCAGCTCTGGGCGGGGGATCTCAGCTATAACCCAGTACTTC
NA	TRBV7-9	TRBJ1-2	NA	CASSPGVGEDLYGYTF	TGTGCCAGCAGCCCCGGGGTAGGGGAGGACCTCTATGGCTACACCTTC
TRBD1	TRBV11-3	TRBJ2-1	NA	CASSQGGQGFNEQFF	TGTGCCAGCAGCCAGGGAGGACAGGGGTTCAATGAGCAGTTCTTC
NA	TRBV6-5	TRBJ1-2	NA	CASKPTSNYGYTF	TGTGCCAGCAAACCCACTTCTAACTATGGCTACACCTTC
TRBD2	TRBV10-1	TRBJ2-7	NA	CASSRLAGDLYEQYF	TGCGCCAGCAGTAGACTAGCGGGGGACCTCTACGAGCAGTACTTC
NA	TRBV7-3	TRBJ2-2	many	CASSLRVGELFF	TGTGCCAGCAGCTTACGTGTCGGGGAGCTGTTTTTT
NA	TRBV15	TRBJ2-1	NA	CATSRGLPNEQFF	TGTGCCACCAGCAGAGGGCTTCCCAATGAGCAGTTCTTC
NA	TRBV7-2	TRBJ1-1	NA	CASGEERGAEAFF	TGTGCCAGCGGGGAGGAGCGGGGGGCTGAAGCTTTCTTT
NA	TRBV6-5	TRBJ1-4	once	CASSYGGAGEKLFF	TGTGCCAGCAGTTACGGGGGGGCAGGAGAAAAACTGTTTTTT
NA	TRBV21-1	TRBJ2-1	once	CASSKGMLGTSLVLEQFF	TGTGCCAGCAGCAAAGGGATGCTTGGGACTAGCCTAGTCTTAGAGCAGTTCTTC
TRBD1	TRBV28	TRBJ1-2	NA	CASSFRGRPYGYTF	TGTGCCAGCAGCTTTAGGGGGCGCCCATATGGCTACACCTTC
NA	TRBV28	TRBJ2-5	NA	CASSPTSGVQETQYF	TGTGCCAGCAGCCCAACCTCGGGGGTACAAGAGACCCAGTACTTC
NA	TRBV6-5	TRBJ2-7	NA	CASSYLTGNYEQYF	TGTGCCAGCAGTTACCTAACAGGGAACTACGAGCAGTACTTC
TRBD1	TRBV18	TRBJ1-1	NA	CASSPGQAEAFF	TGTGCCAGCTCACCGGGACAGGCGGAAGCTTTCTTT
NA	TRBV4-1	TRBJ2-3	NA	CASSRPSQRRADTQYF	TGCGCCAGCAGCCGCCCGTCGCAGCGCCGGGCAGATACGCAGTATTTT
TRBD2	TRBV9	TRBJ2-1	NA	CASSVAGSGGARDEQFF	TGTGCCAGCAGCGTAGCGGGTAGCGGGGGGGCCAGAGATGAGCAGTTCTTC
TRBD1	TRBV5-1	TRBJ2-2	NA	CASSLDQGAGGELFF	TGCGCCAGCAGCTTGGACCAGGGGGCCGGCGGGGAGCTGTTTTTT
TRBD2	TRBV28	TRBJ2-3	NA	CASRDFSGGDFIDTQYF	TGTGCCAGCAGGGATTTTAGCGGGGGGGACTTTATAGATACGCAGTATTTT
NA	TRBV10-1	TRBJ2-5	NA	CASSETLRETQYF	TGCGCCAGCAGTGAAACCCTGAGGGAGACCCAGTACTTC
NA	TRBV11-3	TRBJ2-1	NA	CASSLEGGGSSYNEQFF	TGTGCCAGCAGCCTGGAGGGGGGGGGAAGCTCCTACAATGAGCAGTTCTTC
NA	TRBV6-6	TRBJ1-5	NA	CASSPVRQSNQPQHF	TGTGCCAGCAGCCCGGTCAGACAGAGCAATCAGCCCCAGCATTTT
NA	TRBV5-1	TRBJ1-1	NA	CASSLTGTEAFF	TGCGCCAGCAGCCTAACCGGGACAGAAGCTTTCTTT
TRBD1	TRBV5-1	TRBJ1-1	NA	CASSLGGYRGNTEAFF	TGCGCCAGCAGCTTGGGGGGTTACAGGGGTAACACTGAAGCTTTCTTT
NA	TRBV2	TRBJ1-1	NA	CASSKDRLEAFF	TGTGCCAGCAGCAAAGACAGGCTCGAAGCTTTCTTT
TRBD1	TRBV28	TRBJ1-4	NA	CASSLDRGREKLFF	TGTGCCAGCAGTTTAGACAGGGGTCGGGAAAAACTGTTTTTT
NA	TRBV5-1	TRBJ1-4	NA	CASSSGSPNEKLFF	TGCGCCAGCAGCTCAGGCTCCCCTAATGAAAAACTGTTTTTT
TRBD2	TRBV4-1	TRBJ2-3	NA	CASSQGGGSSTDTQYF	TGCGCCAGCAGCCAAGGGGGAGGGTCTAGCACAGATACGCAGTATTTT
NA	TRBV27	TRBJ2-5	NA	CASSFGSLQETQYF	TGTGCCAGCAGTTTCGGGTCCTTGCAAGAGACCCAGTACTTC
TRBD1	TRBV3-1/TRBV3-2	TRBJ1-1	NA	CASSRLDRDTEAFF	TGTGCCAGCAGCCGGTTAGACAGGGACACTGAAGCTTTCTTT
NA	TRBV6-2/TRBV6-3	TRBJ1-4	NA	CASSYSRTGRYQNEKLFF	TGTGCCAGCAGTTACTCAAGAACAGGTCGCTACCAAAATGAAAAACTGTTTTTT
TRBD1	TRBV19	TRBJ1-1	NA	CASKEAGGSNTEAFF	TGTGCCAGTAAGGAGGCAGGGGGGTCTAACACTGAAGCTTTCTTT
TRBD1	TRBV15	TRBJ1-2	NA	CATSRDTGGYGYTF	TGTGCCACCAGCAGAGACACAGGGGGCTATGGCTACACCTTC
NA	TRBV7-9	TRBJ1-3	NA	CASREGSGNTIYF	TGTGCCAGCAGGGAGGGCTCTGGAAACACCATATATTTT
NA	TRBV28	TRBJ2-2	once	CASSLRTGELFF	TGTGCCAGCAGTCTAAGAACCGGGGAGCTGTTTTTT
TRBD2	TRBV6-5	TRBJ2-1	NA	CASSTGLPYNEQFF	TGTGCCAGCAGTACGGGACTACCGTACAATGAGCAGTTCTTC
TRBD1	TRBV19	TRBJ1-6	NA	CASSSRDRSQSNSPLHF	TGTGCCAGTAGTTCTCGGGACAGGAGCCAGTCGAATTCACCCCTCCACTTT
NA	TRBV4-1	TRBJ1-2	NA	CASSQEPRQRYGYTF	TGCGCCAGCAGCCAAGAACCCCGCCAGCGCTATGGCTACACCTTC
TRBD1	TRBV27	TRBJ1-5	NA	CANTPDPGQNPQDPNQPQHF	TGTGCCAACACACCCGACCCGGGACAGAACCCTCAAGACCCCAATCAGCCCCAGCATTTT
NA	TRBV3-1/TRBV3-2	TRBJ2-1	NA	CASSQALAGAHNEQFF	TGTGCCAGCAGCCAAGCCCTGGCGGGCGCTCACAATGAGCAGTTCTTC
TRBD1	TRBV28	TRBJ1-1	NA	CASSFTGDIGAFF	TGTGCCAGCAGTTTCACAGGGGATATCGGAGCTTTCTTT
TRBD2	TRBV5-4	TRBJ2-1	NA	CAGTSGGAISYNEQFF	TGTGCCGGGACTAGCGGGGGGGCAATATCCTACAATGAGCAGTTCTTC
TRBD1	TRBV24-1	TRBJ1-5	NA	CATSGPTGEGQPQHF	TGTGCCACCAGTGGTCCGACAGGGGAGGGTCAGCCCCAGCATTTT
NA	TRBV27	TRBJ1-5	NA	CASSFYNQPQHF	TGTGCCAGCAGTTTCTACAATCAGCCCCAGCATTTT